A selection of T cell receptor beta chains follows, all from one sample in a study of cytomegalovirus exposure and HLA in healthy donors. This table comes from immunoSEQ multiplex PCR, and its TCRdb copy is limited to in-frame clones, with some not included. The sample comprises some 120,000 clones, 77% of which are singletons, and 3.5% to 4% rests with the top ten. Sequencing was done on a sample of PBMCs. These receptors all come from a human donor in good health. Both conserved end residues are part of each CDR3. The D gene is left open where the match is weak. Rows give clone size only sometimes, using once, few, many, or a class for an expanded clone.

d_gene	v_gene	j_gene	abundance	CDR3nt	CDR3aa
.	TRBV28	TRBJ2-1	.	TGTGCCAGCAGTCTCCCGACAGACAACAATGAGCAGTTCTTC	CASSLPTDNNEQFF
TRBD1	TRBV7-6	TRBJ2-4	.	TGTGCCAGCAGCTCCGCGACAGGGACGAATAGGAACATTCAGTACTTC	CASSSATGTNRNIQYF
TRBD2	TRBV2	TRBJ2-5	.	TGTGCCAGCAGTGCTCCGGGACTAGCGGGAGAAGAGACCCAGTACTTC	CASSAPGLAGEETQYF
.	TRBV5-1	TRBJ1-2	.	TGCGCCAGCAGGGGAAGGAGCAGGGAAATGGCAGGCGGCTACACCTTC	CASRGRSREMAGGYTF
TRBD1	TRBV4-1	TRBJ2-5	.	TGCGCCAGCAGCCAAGGGGACAGGGGCCTAGAGACCCAGTACTTC	CASSQGDRGLETQYF
TRBD2	TRBV5-1	TRBJ2-3	.	TGCGCCAGCAGCTTCGGGACTCCCATGGGGTCTTTAGCGGGGGCAGATACGCAGTATTTT	CASSFGTPMGSLAGADTQYF
.	TRBV28	TRBJ1-1	few	TGTGCCAGCAGGGATGGCGGCCTCCTTGAAGCTTTCTTT	CASRDGGLLEAFF
TRBD1	TRBV14	TRBJ2-1	few	TGTGCCAGCAGCCAACTGGGACAGGGCATCCTGGATGAGCAGTTCTTC	CASSQLGQGILDEQFF
.	TRBV2	TRBJ2-7	.	TGTGCCAGCAGGCGCGGCTCCTACGAGCAGTACTTC	CASRRGSYEQYF
.	TRBV6-5	TRBJ1-3	.	TGTGCCAGCAGTCCGGGAGATGTGGCTGGAAACACCATATATTTT	CASSPGDVAGNTIYF
TRBD2	TRBV19	TRBJ2-2	few	TGTGCCAGTAGTACTAGCGGGAGGGCCACCGGGGAGCTGTTTTTT	CASSTSGRATGELFF
TRBD1	TRBV5-1	TRBJ1-4	once	TGCGCCAGCAGCCGTGGGACAGCTAATGAAAAACTGTTTTTT	CASSRGTANEKLFF
.	TRBV27	TRBJ2-5	.	TGTGCCAGCAGTCCGTCGGGTTGGTCCGCGAAAGAGACCCAGTACTTC	CASSPSGWSAKETQYF
TRBD2	TRBV10-3	TRBJ2-5	.	TGTGCCATCAGTGAGGCCCGGACTAGCGGGACCCAAGAGACCCAGTACTTC	CAISEARTSGTQETQYF
TRBD1	TRBV27	TRBJ1-5	.	TGTGCCAGCAGTTCATCGGGACAGGGGTTTTATCAGCCCCAGCATTTT	CASSSSGQGFYQPQHF
.	TRBV13	TRBJ2-3	.	TGTGCCAGCAGCTTAGGGGTGTGGTCGCGCCGTACTAGCACAGATACGCAGTATTTT	CASSLGVWSRRTSTDTQYF
.	TRBV19	TRBJ2-2	.	TGTGCCAGTAGTAACCCCAGGGGGGCTAACACCGGGGAGCTGTTTTTT	CASSNPRGANTGELFF
.	TRBV18	TRBJ2-6	.	TGTGCCAGCTCACGAGGGGGATCTGGGGCCAACGGCCTGACTTTC	CASSRGGSGANGLTF
TRBD1	TRBV5-5	TRBJ2-5	.	TGTGCCAGCAGCTTACGACAGGGGCATCAAGAGACCCAGTACTTC	CASSLRQGHQETQYF
.	TRBV28	TRBJ2-3	.	TGTGCCAGCAGGGGGGGAAATACAGATACGCAGTATTTT	CASRGGNTDTQYF
TRBD1	TRBV19	TRBJ1-5	.	TGTGCCAGTAGTAGAGGACAGGGAGGGGGATCAATGTGGCCCCAGCATTTT	CASSRGQGGGSMWPQHF
TRBD1	TRBV6-5	TRBJ1-5	.	TGTGCCAGCAGTGTGACAGGGGTTTTGGATCAGCCCCAGCATTTT	CASSVTGVLDQPQHF
.	TRBV19	TRBJ2-4	.	TGTGCCACTACAACCTCGGCGGACAAAAACATTCAGTACTTC	CATTTSADKNIQYF
.	TRBV10-3	TRBJ1-3	.	TGTGCCATCAGGGACAGTTCGGGAAACACCATATATTTT	CAIRDSSGNTIYF
.	TRBV28	TRBJ2-3	.	TGTGCCAGCAGCAATAATGTCTGGGGGCTAACAGATACGCAGTATTTT	CASSNNVWGLTDTQYF
.	TRBV15	TRBJ1-1	.	TGTGCCACCAGCAGAGATCGGCAGGGGTTCGGGAACACTGAAGCTTTCTTT	CATSRDRQGFGNTEAFF
TRBD2	TRBV28	TRBJ2-7	.	TGTGGAACAGTACCTAGCGGGAGCTACGAGCAGTACTTC	CGTVPSGSYEQYF
TRBD2	TRBV11-2	TRBJ2-7	.	TGTGCCAGCAGCTTAGATTCCCGGCTAGCGGGAGGGCCTTACGAGCAGTACTTC	CASSLDSRLAGGPYEQYF
TRBD1	TRBV5-1	TRBJ2-7	once	TGCGCCAGCAGCAAGGAAGGGACAGGGGGATACGAGCAGTACTTC	CASSKEGTGGYEQYF
TRBD1	TRBV5-8	TRBJ1-3	few	TGTGCCAGCGACAGGGTCGGAAACACCATATATTTT	CASDRVGNTIYF
.	TRBV10-2	TRBJ1-1	once	TGCGCCAGCAGAGGTGACTGGAACACTGAAGCTTTCTTT	CASRGDWNTEAFF
TRBD2	TRBV13	TRBJ2-2	once	TGTGCCAGCAGCTTAGAGGGACTAGCGGGAGAAAACACCGGGGAGCTGTTTTTT	CASSLEGLAGENTGELFF
.	TRBV7-6	TRBJ2-7	.	TGTGCCAGCAGCCCACACAGGGCAGGGATAGTGAGCTCCTACGAGCAGTACTTC	CASSPHRAGIVSSYEQYF
TRBD1	TRBV6-5	TRBJ1-1	.	TGTGCCAGCAGTTGGAACCGGGACAGCCTGAACACTGAAGCTTTCTTT	CASSWNRDSLNTEAFF